Described below is a single TCR beta chain sequence and its context. This specimen comes from a study of blood T cell repertoires in COVID-19. V gave up 4 bases and J gave up 5 bases; unmatched junction bases: 4. CDR1 is SGDLS, CDR2 YYNGEE, per germline. This CDR3 has 14 residues. Sequencing was performed with immunoSEQ multiplex PCR; in TCRdb, only in-frame clones are kept and a portion is missing. The data contain 200,000 to 250,000 clones, roughly 88% of them singletons. This clonotype was obtained from a woman younger than 45 who had been exposed to COVID-19. The chain carries TRBV9 and TRBJ1-1, with 11 bases identical to TRBD1. The sequenced sample consisted of PBMCs or T cells enriched from blood (not recorded which). The CDR3 spells CASSWGQGGTEAFF. The DNA of the CDR3 is TGTGCCAGCAGCTGGGGACAGGGGGGGACTGAAGCTTTCTTT. Full variable domain (rest looked up from reference TRBV9 and TRBJ1-1): DSGVTQTPKHLITATGQRVTLRCSPRSGDLSVYWYQQSLDQGLQFLIQYYNGEERAKGNILERFSAQQFPDLHSELNLSSLELGDSALYFCASSWGQGGTEAFFGQGTRLTVV.